These T cell receptor beta chains were read from a single sample in a study of blood T cell repertoires in COVID-19. TCRdb keeps only in-frame clones here, not all; method: immunoSEQ multiplex PCR. The profile shows 30,000 to 40,000 clones, approximately 90% of them singletons. The sample was peripheral blood. The receptors were gathered from a human donor in a cohort sampled during active COVID-19. CDR3s include the opening cysteine and the closing phenylalanine or tryptophan. D genes are given only for firm matches. Some rows have no size entry. The others give once, few or many, or a class for an expanded clone.

v_gene: TRBV27
d_gene: -
abundance: -
j_gene: TRBJ2-7
CDR3nt: TGTGCCAGCAGTGTCCTAGCAGGCTACGAGCAGTACTTC
CDR3aa: CASSVLAGYEQYF

v_gene: TRBV18
d_gene: TRBD1
abundance: -
j_gene: TRBJ1-6
CDR3nt: TGTGCCAGCTCACCCCTCGGACAGGGGAGCTCCTATAATTCACCCCTCCACTTT
CDR3aa: CASSPLGQGSSYNSPLHF

v_gene: TRBV3-1/TRBV3-2
d_gene: TRBD2
abundance: -
j_gene: TRBJ2-5
CDR3nt: TGTGCCAGCAGCAAAAGCGATGGGCGGGGGTCGGGCGAGACCCAGTACTTC
CDR3aa: CASSKSDGRGSGETQYF

v_gene: TRBV5-1
d_gene: TRBD1
abundance: -
j_gene: TRBJ2-5
CDR3nt: TGCGCCAGCAGCTTAGGGACAGGACGACAAGAGACCCAGTACTTC
CDR3aa: CASSLGTGRQETQYF

v_gene: TRBV12-5
d_gene: -
abundance: -
j_gene: TRBJ1-3
CDR3nt: TGTGCTAGTGGTTTTCCAGGGATAGCTGGAAACACCATATATTTT
CDR3aa: CASGFPGIAGNTIYF

v_gene: TRBV4-2
d_gene: -
abundance: -
j_gene: TRBJ2-5
CDR3nt: TGTGCCAGCAGCCTCGGAGGGAATTGGTACCAAGAGACCCAGTACTTC
CDR3aa: CASSLGGNWYQETQYF

v_gene: TRBV3-1/TRBV3-2
d_gene: -
abundance: -
j_gene: TRBJ1-1
CDR3nt: TGTGCCAGCAGCCATGGGGGGGCTAGTGAAGCTTTCTTT
CDR3aa: CASSHGGASEAFF

v_gene: TRBV30
d_gene: TRBD1
abundance: once
j_gene: TRBJ2-1
CDR3nt: TGTGCCTGGAACTCCCAGGGGGTCACCGGAGAGCAGTTCTTC
CDR3aa: CAWNSQGVTGEQFF

v_gene: TRBV29-1
d_gene: TRBD1
abundance: -
j_gene: TRBJ1-2
CDR3nt: TGCAGCGTTGAAGATCCGGGGACAGGGGGTGAAGGCTACACCTTC
CDR3aa: CSVEDPGTGGEGYTF

v_gene: TRBV24-1
d_gene: -
abundance: once
j_gene: TRBJ2-7
CDR3nt: TGTGCCACCAGACTAGGACGCCACTCCTACGAGCAGTACTTC
CDR3aa: CATRLGRHSYEQYF

v_gene: TRBV19
d_gene: -
abundance: -
j_gene: TRBJ2-7
CDR3nt: TGTGCCAGTAGTCGAGGCTGGTCCTCCTACGAGCAGTACTTC
CDR3aa: CASSRGWSSYEQYF

v_gene: TRBV11-2
d_gene: -
abundance: -
j_gene: TRBJ2-5
CDR3nt: TGTGCCAGCAGCTTAATGGGGGCCGCACGTGGTAGAGGAGAGACCCAGTACTTC
CDR3aa: CASSLMGAARGRGETQYF

v_gene: TRBV30
d_gene: -
abundance: -
j_gene: TRBJ1-3
CDR3nt: TGTGCCTGGACCCGGGATTTTCGGGACACCATATATTTT
CDR3aa: CAWTRDFRDTIYF

v_gene: TRBV3-1/TRBV3-2
d_gene: -
abundance: -
j_gene: TRBJ2-7
CDR3nt: TGTGCCAGCAGCCAAGATTGGGGCGGCCTCTCCTACGAGCAGTACTTC
CDR3aa: CASSQDWGGLSYEQYF

v_gene: TRBV5-1
d_gene: -
abundance: once
j_gene: TRBJ2-1
CDR3nt: TGCGCCAGCAGCGTAGTCTCCCAGGGTTTGGACAATGAGCAGTTCTTC
CDR3aa: CASSVVSQGLDNEQFF

v_gene: TRBV18
d_gene: TRBD2
abundance: few
j_gene: TRBJ2-7
CDR3nt: TGTGCCAGCTCACCACCCAGCGGGAGGGCCCACGAGCAGTACTTC
CDR3aa: CASSPPSGRAHEQYF

v_gene: TRBV7-9
d_gene: -
abundance: -
j_gene: TRBJ1-2
CDR3nt: TGTGCCAGCAACAAACCCCGGGGGGCGAACTATGGCTACACCTTC
CDR3aa: CASNKPRGANYGYTF

v_gene: TRBV5-1
d_gene: -
abundance: -
j_gene: TRBJ1-2
CDR3nt: TGCGCCAGCAGCTCAACCGGGACTCCCACGACCTATGGCTACACCTTC
CDR3aa: CASSSTGTPTTYGYTF

v_gene: TRBV6-4
d_gene: -
abundance: once
j_gene: TRBJ2-1
CDR3nt: TGTGCCAGCAGTGACTCGTCCAGAGGGACATACAATGAGCAGTTCTTC
CDR3aa: CASSDSSRGTYNEQFF

v_gene: TRBV13
d_gene: TRBD2
abundance: -
j_gene: TRBJ2-3
CDR3nt: TGTGCCAGCAGCTCCGGACTAGCGGGAGCTACGCAGTATTTT
CDR3aa: CASSSGLAGATQYF

v_gene: TRBV7-2
d_gene: TRBD1
abundance: -
j_gene: TRBJ2-1
CDR3nt: TGTGCCAGCAGCTTAGGGGACAGGGAACCGCGGTACGATGAGCAGTTCTTC
CDR3aa: CASSLGDREPRYDEQFF

v_gene: TRBV27
d_gene: -
abundance: -
j_gene: TRBJ2-7
CDR3nt: TGTGCCAGCAGTTTATTTATCTCGGGGGAGCAGTACTTC
CDR3aa: CASSLFISGEQYF

v_gene: TRBV19
d_gene: -
abundance: -
j_gene: TRBJ2-5
CDR3nt: TGTGCCAGTAGTCCAGATCTACAGGGTCGGGAGACCCAGTACTTC
CDR3aa: CASSPDLQGRETQYF

v_gene: TRBV4-3
d_gene: -
abundance: -
j_gene: TRBJ2-1
CDR3nt: TGCGCCAGCAGCCGAGCGTTGGTTTCCGGTCCGCTTTACAATGAGCAGTTCTTC
CDR3aa: CASSRALVSGPLYNEQFF

v_gene: TRBV7-8
d_gene: TRBD1
abundance: -
j_gene: TRBJ2-7
CDR3nt: TGTGCCAGCAGCCCAGGGGACAGTTTAAAGTACGAGCAGTACTTC
CDR3aa: CASSPGDSLKYEQYF

v_gene: TRBV27
d_gene: TRBD1
abundance: -
j_gene: TRBJ2-7
CDR3nt: TGTGCCAGCGCATGGACAGGGATACACGAGCAGTACTTC
CDR3aa: CASAWTGIHEQYF